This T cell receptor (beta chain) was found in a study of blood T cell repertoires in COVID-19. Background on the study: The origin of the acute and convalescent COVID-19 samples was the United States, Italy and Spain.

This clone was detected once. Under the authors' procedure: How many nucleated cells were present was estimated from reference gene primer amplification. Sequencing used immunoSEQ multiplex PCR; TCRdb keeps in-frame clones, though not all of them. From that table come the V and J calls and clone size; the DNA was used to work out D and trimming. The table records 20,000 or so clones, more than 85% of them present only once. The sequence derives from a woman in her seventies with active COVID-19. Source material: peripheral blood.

The CDR3 nucleotides are TGTGCCAGCAGCTCCGGGACAGGGGGGCAGCCCCAGCATTTT. Translated, it gives CASSSGTGGQPQHF. The chain uses TRBV5-8 and TRBJ1-5; 11 nucleotides align to TRBD1. Germline V CDR1 and CDR2: SGHTS, YDEGEE. CDR3 length equals 14 residues. After removal of 3 bases from V and 7 bases from J, the junction contained 3 bases not matched to a gene.